These 22 T cell receptor beta chains came from one sample sequenced in a study of blood T cell repertoires in COVID-19. Assay used: immunoSEQ multiplex PCR; TCRdb lists only in-frame clones, some missing. The sample lists under 350,000 clones, over 75% occurring once. Sequencing was carried out using peripheral blood. All receptors derive from a human donor in a cohort sampled during active COVID-19.

The J gene is TRBJ2-2, the V gene TRBV7-8, with a weak D call TRBD2 (6 bases). Trimming took off 7 bases at V and 4 bases at J, with 16 bases between the two ends. In germline, CDR1 is SGHVS, CDR2 FQNEAQ. This CDR3 is built from 15 residues. CDR3 bases: TGTGCCAGCACCCGTTGGGAGGTAGTCACCGGGGAGCTGTTTTTT. Translation: CASTRWEVVTGELFF.

The chain is built from TRBV6-5 and TRBJ1-3; TRBD1 is a possible D gene (6 bases). CDR3 size: 13 residues. From germline, CDR1 is MNHEY and CDR2 SVGAGI. Trimming took 4 bases from V and 13 from J, leaving 17 bases between them. The CDR3 region has the DNA TGTGCCAGCAGTTTGTTAGGGGGTAACGCAATATATTTT. Its protein product is CASSLLGGNAIYF.

The gene calls are TRBV2 and TRBJ2-1, with 10 bases identical to TRBD2. Germline loops: CDR1 SNHLY, CDR2 FYNNEI. This CDR3 is 15 amino acids long. The J segment lost 6 bases and the V segment lost 4 bases, leaving 6 bases of the junction unmatched. The CDR3 region is CASSGRTSGFNEQFF. CDR3 coding DNA: TGTGCCAGCAGTGGGAGGACTAGCGGATTCAATGAGCAGTTCTTC.

This chain joins TRBV6-5 and TRBJ1-2; perhaps TRBD1 as D (5 bases). The germline gives CDR1 MNHEY, CDR2 SVGAGI. The CDR3 totals 14 residues. The V gene lost 4 bases and the J gene lost 4 bases, with 13 bases spanning the gap. The CDR3 DNA reads TGTGCCAGCAGTTCAACAGGAATCCCCTATGGCTACACCTTC. The encoded protein is CASSSTGIPYGYTF.

The chain has TRBV27 and TRBJ1-4; a possible D gene is TRBD1 (5 bases). The CDR3 covers 16 residues. Trimming took off 4 bases at V and 5 bases at J, with 17 bases between the two ends. Germline V gives CDR1 MNHEY, CDR2 SMNVEV (reference sequence). The CDR3 DNA reads TGTGCCAGCAGTTCCTACCCTAGTGGGGGGAATGAAAAACTGTTTTTT. As protein: CASSSYPSGGNEKLFF. Supplemented by reference TRBV27 and TRBJ1-4, the full variable domain reads EAQVTQNPRYLITVTGKKLTVTCSQNMNHEYMSWYRQDPGLGLRQIYYSMNVEVTDKGDVPEGYKVSRKEKRNFPLILESPSPNQTSLYFCASSSYPSGGNEKLFFGSGTQLSVL.

The chain couples TRBV29-1 to TRBJ2-7; 11 bases align to TRBD2. The V gene's germline CDR1 is SQVTM and CDR2 ANQGSEA. The CDR3 has 15 amino acids. After removal of 3 bases from V and 0 bases from J, the junction contained 4 bases not matched to a gene. The CDR3 DNA reads as TGCAGCGTTGAGACGGGACTAGCGGACTCCTACGAGCAGTACTTC. It translates to CSVETGLADSYEQYF.

The genes are TRBV7-6 and TRBJ2-2; D unclear. Deletions cut 7 bases from V and 0 bases from J, with 12 bases between. Germline V CDR1 and CDR2: SGHVS, FNYEAQ. CDR3 length: 15 residues. The DNA for the CDR3 is TGTGCCAGCAAACCCCACCCTACGAACACCGGGGAGCTGTTTTTT. It translates to CASKPHPTNTGELFF.

The chain carries TRBV19 and TRBJ1-2; unclear D gene. CDR1 and CDR2 (germline): LNHDA, SQIVND (reference sequence). The CDR3 runs 13 residues. The V end was cut by 7 bases, the J end by 5 bases, with 14 bases between. The CDR3 DNA follows: TGTGCCAGTAACGCGGGCCCCGGATATGGCTACACCTTC. Translated: CASNAGPGYGYTF.

The CDR3 here is CASSRGTAEPYEQYF. CDR3 sequence (DNA): TGCGCCAGCAGCCGAGGGACAGCGGAACCCTACGAGCAGTACTTC. The chain uses TRBV4-1 and TRBJ2-7; TRBD1 agrees at 7 bases. Germline values: CDR1 MGHRA, CDR2 YSYEKL. Trimming cost V 4 bases and J 2 bases; bases outside gene matches: 8. This CDR3 is built from 15 residues.

This clone was seen a handful of times. This rearrangement joins TRBV28 to TRBJ2-7; TRBD2 matches 11 bases. V was clipped by 5 bases and J by 1 base; unmatched bases: 1. This CDR3 is built from 14 residues. The germline V gene has CDR1 MDHEN and CDR2 SYDVKM. CDR3 DNA sequence: TGTGCCAGCAGTCGACTAGCGGGGTCCTACGAGCAGTACTTC. Encoded protein: CASSRLAGSYEQYF.

In this sample, this clone turned up once. The chain recombines TRBV4-2 with TRBJ2-7; the match to TRBD1 covers 8 bases. V shed 1 base and J 3 bases; nucleotides not matched to a gene: 5. The V gene's germline CDR1 is LGHNA and CDR2 YNFKEQ. This CDR3 has 15 amino acids. The CDR3 sequence is CASSQGRTGIYEQYF. In DNA form, the CDR3 reads TGTGCCAGCAGCCAAGGCCGGACAGGGATCTACGAGCAGTACTTC.

This clone came up once. The chain couples TRBV27 to TRBJ1-5; possibly TRBD1 for D (5 bases). In germline, CDR1 is MNHEY, CDR2 SMNVEV (reference sequence). The germline V and J ends were trimmed by 7 bases and 1 base, with 14 bases remaining between them. The CDR3 covers 15 residues. The DNA for the CDR3 is TGTGCCAGCACTGACAGTAAGGGGAGCAATCAGCCCCAGCATTTT. It specifies CASTDSKGSNQPQHF.

The chain has TRBV5-1 and TRBJ1-2, with D perhaps TRBD1 (5 bases). Germline CDR1 reads SGHRS; CDR2 reads YFSETQ. The CDR3 contains 18 residues. V lost 4 bases and J lost 2, with 24 bases in between. The CDR3 DNA reads TGCGCCAGCAGCCCTAGGGGCGCCAGGCCCGGCCAGAACTATGGCTACACCTTC. Translated, it gives CASSPRGARPGQNYGYTF.

The rearrangement uses TRBV21-1 and TRBJ2-7; the D call TRBD2 from the table was never checked on the DNA. TRBV21-1 is deemed a pseudogene. This CDR3 is 16 amino acids long. In DNA, the CDR3 is TGTGCCAGCAGCTCCGGGACTAGCGGGAGCTCCTACGAGCAGTACTTC. Translating gives CASSSGTSGSSYEQYF.

This clone appeared once. The chain combines TRBV15 with TRBJ2-1; weak D call: TRBD2 (6 bases). The CDR3 is 16 residues long. The V and J ends lost 1 base and 5 bases respectively, with 15 bases between them. The germline V gene has CDR1 LNHNV and CDR2 YYDKDF (reference sequence). CDR3 protein: CATSRVPPPGDNEQFF. Here the CDR3 DNA reads TGTGCCACCAGCAGAGTTCCTCCCCCGGGAGACAATGAGCAGTTCTTC.

The chain is built from TRBV11-3 and TRBJ2-1; TRBD2 matches 14 bases. The germline V gene has CDR1 SGHNT and CDR2 YENEEA. The V segment lost 1 base and the J segment 7 bases; nucleotides outside the gene matches: 3. There are 16 residues in the CDR3. Written as DNA, the CDR3 is TGTGCCAGCAGCTTAGGGGGACTAGCGGGAGCGAATGAGCAGTTCTTC. Encoded protein: CASSLGGLAGANEQFF.

The chain links TRBV3-1 (or the pseudogene TRBV3-2) to TRBJ2-5; D ambiguous. CDR1 LGHDT and CDR2 YNNKEL come from the germline V gene (reference sequence). The V end lost 2 bases, the J end lost 5 bases, and 6 bases lay between the germline ends. The CDR3 runs to 12 residues. Here the CDR3 DNA reads TGTGCCAGCAGCCAAACTGAGGAGACCCAGTACTTC. This encodes CASSQTEETQYF.

Only a few counts were recorded for this clone. This sequence joins TRBV7-3 and TRBJ2-1; 7 bases agree with TRBD2. J gave up 0 bases and V 6 bases, and 8 bases lay outside the gene matches. Germline V gene data show CDR1 as SGHTA and CDR2 as FQGTGA. CDR3 size: 16 residues. The CDR3 DNA reads as TGTGCCAGCAGTTTGTCTAGCGGAAGCTCCTACAATGAGCAGTTCTTC. It encodes CASSLSSGSSYNEQFF. The whole variable domain, filled in from reference TRBV7-3 and TRBJ2-1, reads GAGVSQTPSNKVTEKGKYVELRCDPISGHTALYWYRQSLGQGPEFLIYFQGTGAADDSGLPNDRFFAVRPEGSVSTLKIQRTERGDSAVYLCASSLSSGSSYNEQFFGPGTRLTVL.

As DNA, the CDR3 is TGTGCCAGCAGCTACTCGGGAGTGAGGACAGATACGCAGTATTTT. Translating gives CASSYSGVRTDTQYF. V and J are TRBV7-8 and TRBJ2-3; D is perhaps TRBD2 (6 bases). The CDR3 length is 15 residues. Germline V gives CDR1 SGHVS, CDR2 FQNEAQ. V lost 4 bases, J lost 3 bases, and 14 bases lay in between.

This clone was detected only a few times. The chain couples TRBV4-1 to TRBJ2-1; 13 nucleotides match TRBD2. Germline V gene sequence: CDR1 MGHRA, CDR2 YSYEKL. The CDR3 spans 17 residues. V was clipped by 4 bases and J by 9 bases; unmatched bases: 12. CDR3 sequence: CASSLAYLTSGRSEQFF. The CDR3, as DNA: TGCGCCAGCAGCCTGGCTTATCTGACTAGCGGGAGGAGTGAGCAGTTCTTC.

The chain couples TRBV18 to TRBJ1-1; no clear D gene. The CDR3 runs to 16 residues. Germline lookup yields CDR1 KGHSH and CDR2 LQKENI. The V and J ends lost 1 base and 1 base respectively, with 13 bases between them. The CDR3 region has the DNA TGTGCCAGCTCACCACGGAGGCCCACGCAGAACACTGAAGCTTTCTTT. Amino acid sequence: CASSPRRPTQNTEAFF.

V and J are TRBV11-2 and TRBJ2-5; TRBD2 matches 8 bases. The junction had 12 bases not matched to a gene; V was cut back by 4 bases and J by 5 bases. The germline gives CDR1 SGHAT, CDR2 FQNNGV. The CDR3 is made up of 16 amino acids. The CDR3 region has the DNA TGTGCCAGCAGCTCGAGTAGCGGGACTCTCACGGAGACCCAGTACTTC. It translates to CASSSSSGTLTETQYF.